The rows below give T cell receptor beta chains drawn from one sample of a study of OX40 agonist ivuxolimab in advanced cancers. TCRdb's copy holds only in-frame clones and misses some; the assay was immunoSEQ multiplex PCR. The sample has some 25,000 clones; around 82% are singletons. Here the sequenced sample was CD4+ or CD8+ T cells sorted from blood, taken in a trial of the OX40 agonist ivuxolimab. The receptors shown here come from an adult with an advanced solid tumor such as melanoma, head and neck, liver or kidney cancer. Each CDR3 is given with its conserved first and last residue. D genes are given only for firm matches. Rows give clone size only sometimes, using once, few, many, or a class for an expanded clone.

v_call: TRBV7-7
j_call: TRBJ2-1
d_call: NA
clone_size: NA
cdr3_aa: CASSFNPVDEQFF
cdr3_nt: TGTGCTAGCAGCTTCAATCCGGTGGATGAGCAGTTCTTC

v_call: TRBV7-9
j_call: TRBJ2-7
d_call: NA
clone_size: NA
cdr3_aa: CASSRSGLYEQYF
cdr3_nt: TGTGCCAGCAGCCGGTCCGGACTCTACGAGCAGTACTTC

v_call: TRBV18
j_call: TRBJ1-3
d_call: NA
clone_size: NA
cdr3_aa: CASSRQASSGNTIYF
cdr3_nt: TGTGCCAGCTCGCGACAGGCCAGCTCTGGAAACACCATATATTTT

v_call: TRBV28
j_call: TRBJ1-2
d_call: TRBD1
clone_size: NA
cdr3_aa: CASSPDRLFHGYTF
cdr3_nt: TGTGCCAGCAGCCCGGACAGGCTGTTCCATGGCTACACCTTC

v_call: TRBV6-1
j_call: TRBJ2-5
d_call: NA
clone_size: NA
cdr3_aa: CASKEGGPKETQYF
cdr3_nt: TGTGCCAGCAAAGAGGGGGGGCCGAAAGAGACCCAGTACTTC

v_call: TRBV28
j_call: TRBJ1-4
d_call: NA
clone_size: NA
cdr3_aa: CASSLKSPIFMITNEKLFF
cdr3_nt: TGTGCCAGCAGTTTAAAGTCCCCTATCTTTATGATTACTAATGAAAAACTGTTTTTT

v_call: TRBV2
j_call: TRBJ1-2
d_call: TRBD1
clone_size: NA
cdr3_aa: CASSEIGGGYGYTF
cdr3_nt: TGTGCCAGCAGTGAAATAGGGGGCGGCTATGGCTACACCTTC

v_call: TRBV14
j_call: TRBJ1-6
d_call: NA
clone_size: NA
cdr3_aa: CASSQDPFPNSPLHF
cdr3_nt: TGTGCCAGCAGCCAAGATCCTTTCCCGAATTCACCCCTCCACTTT

v_call: TRBV4-2
j_call: TRBJ1-5
d_call: NA
clone_size: NA
cdr3_aa: CASSQHEDSNQPQHF
cdr3_nt: TGTGCCAGCAGCCAACACGAAGATAGCAATCAGCCCCAGCATTTT

v_call: TRBV19
j_call: TRBJ1-5
d_call: NA
clone_size: few
cdr3_aa: CASSRLPGGVFLYSNQPQHF
cdr3_nt: TGTGCCAGTAGTAGACTTCCGGGAGGGGTCTTTTTGTATAGCAATCAGCCCCAGCATTTT

v_call: TRBV7-9
j_call: TRBJ1-1
d_call: NA
clone_size: NA
cdr3_aa: CATQLIDRDLRTEAFF
cdr3_nt: TGTGCCACCCAACTCATCGACCGGGATTTAAGAACTGAAGCTTTCTTT

v_call: TRBV7-9
j_call: TRBJ1-5
d_call: TRBD1
clone_size: NA
cdr3_aa: CASSSPDRVGQPQHF
cdr3_nt: TGTGCCAGCAGCTCCCCAGACAGGGTGGGACAGCCCCAGCATTTT

v_call: TRBV5-6
j_call: TRBJ1-5
d_call: NA
clone_size: NA
cdr3_aa: CASSLDQSNQPQHF
cdr3_nt: TGTGCCAGCAGCCTAGATCAGAGCAATCAGCCCCAGCATTTT

v_call: TRBV5-5
j_call: TRBJ2-1
d_call: TRBD1
clone_size: few
cdr3_aa: CASSFETGGGEQFF
cdr3_nt: TGTGCCAGCAGCTTCGAGACAGGGGGCGGTGAGCAGTTCTTC

v_call: TRBV7-2
j_call: TRBJ2-3
d_call: NA
clone_size: NA
cdr3_aa: CASSLGGAADTQYF
cdr3_nt: TGTGCCAGCAGCTTAGGCGGGGCGGCAGATACGCAGTATTTT

v_call: TRBV19
j_call: TRBJ2-1
d_call: TRBD2
clone_size: NA
cdr3_aa: CASSIVGLAGYNEQFF
cdr3_nt: TGTGCCAGTAGTATAGTGGGCCTAGCGGGCTACAATGAGCAGTTCTTC

v_call: TRBV4-1
j_call: TRBJ1-1
d_call: NA
clone_size: few
cdr3_aa: CASSDFGTEAFF
cdr3_nt: TGCGCCAGCAGCGATTTCGGCACTGAAGCTTTCTTT

v_call: TRBV2
j_call: TRBJ1-1
d_call: NA
clone_size: few
cdr3_aa: CARRYGGGGTEAFF
cdr3_nt: TGTGCCAGGAGATATGGGGGTGGTGGCACTGAAGCTTTCTTT

v_call: TRBV19
j_call: TRBJ2-1
d_call: NA
clone_size: NA
cdr3_aa: CASSTEGGSNEQFF
cdr3_nt: TGTGCCAGTAGTACCGAGGGGGGTAGCAATGAGCAGTTCTTC

v_call: TRBV2
j_call: TRBJ2-5
d_call: NA
clone_size: NA
cdr3_aa: CASSEEETQYF
cdr3_nt: TGTGCCAGCAGTGAAGAAGAGACCCAGTACTTC

v_call: TRBV7-2
j_call: TRBJ2-1
d_call: TRBD1
clone_size: NA
cdr3_aa: CASSLEATGPYNEQFF
cdr3_nt: TGTGCCAGCAGCTTAGAGGCGACAGGGCCCTACAATGAGCAGTTCTTC

v_call: TRBV7-2
j_call: TRBJ2-5
d_call: NA
clone_size: few
cdr3_aa: CASSPSVAQETQYF
cdr3_nt: TGTGCCAGCAGCCCCTCTGTAGCCCAAGAGACCCAGTACTTC

v_call: TRBV10-3
j_call: TRBJ2-1
d_call: TRBD1
clone_size: NA
cdr3_aa: CAISEPDRASNEQFF
cdr3_nt: TGTGCCATCAGTGAGCCGGACAGGGCAAGCAATGAGCAGTTCTTC

v_call: TRBV5-1
j_call: TRBJ1-3
d_call: NA
clone_size: NA
cdr3_aa: CASSSGTLSGNTIYF
cdr3_nt: TGCGCCAGCAGCTCAGGGACCCTCTCTGGAAACACCATATATTTT

v_call: TRBV27
j_call: TRBJ1-1
d_call: NA
clone_size: NA
cdr3_aa: CASSLGGGMNTEAFF
cdr3_nt: TGTGCCAGCAGTTTGGGGGGCGGGATGAACACTGAAGCTTTCTTT

v_call: TRBV2
j_call: TRBJ2-7
d_call: NA
clone_size: NA
cdr3_aa: CASSESTLPGEQYF
cdr3_nt: TGTGCCAGCAGTGAATCGACTCTCCCGGGGGAGCAGTACTTC

v_call: TRBV7-2
j_call: TRBJ1-1
d_call: NA
clone_size: NA
cdr3_aa: CASSLDTNTEAFF
cdr3_nt: TGTGCCAGCAGCTTAGACACGAACACTGAAGCTTTCTTT

v_call: TRBV4-1
j_call: TRBJ1-5
d_call: NA
clone_size: NA
cdr3_aa: CASSHQNQPQHF
cdr3_nt: TGCGCCAGCAGCCACCAGAATCAGCCCCAGCATTTT

v_call: TRBV5-1
j_call: TRBJ2-7
d_call: NA
clone_size: NA
cdr3_aa: CASSWTDGSYEQYF
cdr3_nt: TGCGCCAGCAGCTGGACCGACGGCTCCTACGAGCAGTACTTC

v_call: TRBV10-3
j_call: TRBJ2-7
d_call: TRBD1
clone_size: NA
cdr3_aa: CAISERGPEDEQYF
cdr3_nt: TGTGCCATCAGTGAGAGGGGGCCGGAGGACGAGCAGTACTTC

v_call: TRBV28
j_call: TRBJ1-3
d_call: NA
clone_size: few
cdr3_aa: CASSWGYGNTIYF
cdr3_nt: TGTGCCAGCAGCTGGGGATATGGAAACACCATATATTTT

v_call: TRBV4-3
j_call: TRBJ2-1
d_call: NA
clone_size: NA
cdr3_aa: CASSQDGVGYNEQFF
cdr3_nt: TGCGCCAGCAGCCAAGATGGGGTAGGCTACAATGAGCAGTTCTTC

v_call: TRBV7-2
j_call: TRBJ2-5
d_call: TRBD2
clone_size: NA
cdr3_aa: CASSFGLTSGVRETQYF
cdr3_nt: TGTGCCAGCAGCTTTGGGCTGACTAGCGGGGTCCGAGAGACCCAGTACTTC

v_call: TRBV7-3
j_call: TRBJ1-2
d_call: NA
clone_size: NA
cdr3_aa: CASSFGDGSQGGYTF
cdr3_nt: TGTGCCAGCAGCTTTGGGGACGGATCTCAAGGAGGCTACACCTTC

v_call: TRBV6-5
j_call: TRBJ1-2
d_call: NA
clone_size: NA
cdr3_aa: CASSPYQGSHYGYTF
cdr3_nt: TGTGCCAGCAGCCCTTACCAGGGATCGCACTATGGCTACACCTTC

v_call: TRBV6-4
j_call: TRBJ1-5
d_call: NA
clone_size: few
cdr3_aa: CASSEGARQPQHF
cdr3_nt: TGTGCCAGCAGTGAGGGGGCTCGGCAGCCCCAGCATTTT

v_call: TRBV29-1
j_call: TRBJ2-3
d_call: TRBD2
clone_size: NA
cdr3_aa: CSGAGGVSTDTQYF
cdr3_nt: TGCAGCGGGGCGGGGGGGGTCAGTACAGATACGCAGTATTTT

v_call: TRBV25-1
j_call: TRBJ1-6
d_call: NA
clone_size: NA
cdr3_aa: CASNADRPDNSPLHF
cdr3_nt: TGTGCCAGCAACGCGGATCGCCCGGATAATTCACCCCTCCACTTT

v_call: TRBV28
j_call: TRBJ2-5
d_call: NA
clone_size: NA
cdr3_aa: CASSSRRETQYF
cdr3_nt: TGTGCCAGCAGTTCCAGACGGGAGACCCAGTACTTC

v_call: TRBV25-1
j_call: TRBJ2-5
d_call: TRBD2
clone_size: NA
cdr3_aa: CASSEWGGFTGETQYF
cdr3_nt: TGTGCCAGCAGTGAATGGGGGGGGTTTACCGGAGAGACCCAGTACTTC

v_call: TRBV11-2
j_call: TRBJ1-4
d_call: NA
clone_size: NA
cdr3_aa: CASSGETGVNEKLFF
cdr3_nt: TGTGCCAGCAGCGGCGAGACTGGGGTTAATGAAAAACTGTTTTTT

v_call: TRBV19
j_call: TRBJ2-7
d_call: TRBD1
clone_size: NA
cdr3_aa: CASSRTGAYEQYF
cdr3_nt: TGTGCCAGCTCAAGGACAGGGGCTTACGAGCAGTACTTC

v_call: TRBV2
j_call: TRBJ2-5
d_call: NA
clone_size: NA
cdr3_aa: CASKGMLGETQYF
cdr3_nt: TGTGCCAGCAAAGGGATGCTGGGGGAGACCCAGTACTTC

v_call: TRBV2
j_call: TRBJ2-2
d_call: TRBD1
clone_size: NA
cdr3_aa: CASKQGEANTGELFF
cdr3_nt: TGTGCCAGCAAACAGGGGGAGGCCAACACCGGGGAGCTGTTTTTT

v_call: TRBV6-1
j_call: TRBJ2-1
d_call: TRBD2
clone_size: NA
cdr3_aa: CASRGLAGDPWQFF
cdr3_nt: TGTGCCAGCAGGGGACTAGCGGGGGACCCGTGGCAGTTCTTC

v_call: TRBV7-2
j_call: TRBJ2-2
d_call: NA
clone_size: NA
cdr3_aa: CASSLHANPRELFF
cdr3_nt: TGTGCCAGCAGCTTACATGCCAACCCTCGGGAGCTGTTTTTT

v_call: TRBV19
j_call: TRBJ1-5
d_call: NA
clone_size: NA
cdr3_aa: CASSMGQGRSNQPQHF
cdr3_nt: TGTGCCAGTAGTATGGGACAAGGAAGAAGCAATCAGCCCCAGCATTTT

v_call: TRBV5-8
j_call: TRBJ2-3
d_call: NA
clone_size: NA
cdr3_aa: CASSLGLVGDTDTQYF
cdr3_nt: TGTGCCAGCAGCTTGGGTCTAGTTGGGGACACAGATACGCAGTATTTT

v_call: TRBV4-1
j_call: TRBJ1-4
d_call: NA
clone_size: NA
cdr3_aa: CASSNGPAGVWEKLFF
cdr3_nt: TGCGCCAGCAGCAATGGCCCGGCGGGGGTCTGGGAAAAACTGTTTTTT

v_call: TRBV30
j_call: TRBJ1-6
d_call: NA
clone_size: NA
cdr3_aa: CAWNRDYNSPLHF
cdr3_nt: TGTGCCTGGAACAGGGACTATAATTCACCCCTCCACTTT

v_call: TRBV18
j_call: TRBJ1-2
d_call: TRBD1
clone_size: NA
cdr3_aa: CATQGGQAYGYTF
cdr3_nt: TGTGCCACCCAAGGGGGACAGGCCTATGGCTACACCTTC

v_call: TRBV9
j_call: TRBJ2-7
d_call: NA
clone_size: NA
cdr3_aa: CASSVDDPSAYEQYF
cdr3_nt: TGTGCCAGCAGCGTAGATGATCCCTCAGCCTACGAGCAGTACTTC

v_call: TRBV7-9
j_call: TRBJ2-7
d_call: NA
clone_size: NA
cdr3_aa: CASRLDHRNEQYF
cdr3_nt: TGTGCCAGCAGGCTAGACCATCGCAACGAGCAGTACTTC

v_call: TRBV5-1
j_call: TRBJ2-3
d_call: NA
clone_size: NA
cdr3_aa: CASSLEPGAVDTQYF
cdr3_nt: TGCGCCAGCAGCTTGGAGCCGGGGGCGGTGGATACGCAGTATTTT

v_call: TRBV6-6
j_call: TRBJ2-5
d_call: NA
clone_size: once
cdr3_aa: CASSYLQTQYF
cdr3_nt: TGTGCCAGCAGTTACCTTCAGACCCAGTACTTC